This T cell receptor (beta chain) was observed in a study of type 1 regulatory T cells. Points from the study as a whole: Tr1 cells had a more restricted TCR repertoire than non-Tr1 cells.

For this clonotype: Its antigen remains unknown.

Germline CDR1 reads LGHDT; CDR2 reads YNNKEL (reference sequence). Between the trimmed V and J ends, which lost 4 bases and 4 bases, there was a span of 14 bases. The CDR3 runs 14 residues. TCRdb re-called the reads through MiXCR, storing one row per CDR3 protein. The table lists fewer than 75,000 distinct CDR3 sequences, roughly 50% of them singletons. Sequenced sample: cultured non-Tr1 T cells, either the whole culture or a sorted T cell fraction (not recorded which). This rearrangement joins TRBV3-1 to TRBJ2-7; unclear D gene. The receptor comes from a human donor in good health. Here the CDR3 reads CASSRREEIYEQYF. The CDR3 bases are TGTGCCAGCAGCCGGAGAGAGGAGATATACGAGCAGTACTTC.